Presented here are 9 T cell receptor beta chains from one specimen sequenced in a study of blood T cell repertoires in COVID-19 (dated by TCRdb to the early 2020s). The library came from the immunoSEQ multiplex PCR assay. Not all clones reach the TCRdb copy of this immuneACCESS table, which keeps in-frame sequences only. Checked studies attribute under half of the gap to unresolved V genes and leave the rest unexplained. This sample gives around 70,000 clones in total; 88% of them show up just once. The ten largest account for 5.1% of the sample. The material sequenced was peripheral blood. The receptors shown here come from a human donor in a cohort sampled during active COVID-19.

V is TRBV7-6 and J is TRBJ2-5, with D possibly matching TRBD1 (5 bases). This CDR3 spans 14 amino acids. Between the trimmed V and J ends, which lost 5 bases and 5 bases, there was a span of 15 bases. CDR1 and CDR2 (germline): SGHVS, FNYEAQ. The CDR3 is CASSPLTDGETQYF. CDR3 DNA: TGTGCCAGCAGCCCGTTGACAGATGGGGAGACCCAGTACTTC.

The V gene is TRBV7-2, the J gene TRBJ2-7; 9 nucleotides line up with TRBD1. J was trimmed by 5 bases and V by 2 bases; bases with no gene match: 13. Germline V gene lookup returns CDR1 SGHTA and CDR2 FQGNSA. This CDR3 comprises 17 residues. CDR3 sequence reads: CASSLSLGTGRLDEQYF. Written as DNA, the CDR3 is TGTGCCAGCAGCTTATCTTTGGGGACAGGGCGACTCGACGAGCAGTACTTC.

The V and J genes are TRBV7-8 and TRBJ2-7; 11 nucleotides agree with TRBD2. Germline loops: CDR1 SGHVS, CDR2 FQNEAQ. J gave up 1 base and V 8 bases, and 4 bases lay outside the gene matches. The CDR3 length is 14 residues. CDR3 DNA: TGTGCCAGCGGCCTAGCGGGAGGTTCCTACGAGCAGTACTTC. Translating it yields CASGLAGGSYEQYF. Full variable domain (outside the CDR3, taken from reference TRBV7-8 and TRBJ2-7): GAGVSQSPRYKVAKRGQDVALRCDPISGHVSLFWYQQALGQGPEFLTYFQNEAQLDKSGLPSDRFFAERPEGSVSTLKIQRTQQEDSAVYLCASGLAGGSYEQYFGPGTRLTVT.

Regarding this clone: The same CDR3 also results from other DNA sequences found in this sample. The gene calls are TRBV12-3 or TRBV12-4 and TRBJ2-1, with TRBD2 matching 7 bases. The CDR3 extends over 12 amino acids. The trim removed 3 bases at V and 8 bases at J, leaving 1 base unmatched. This chain's CDR3 is CASSLGGDEQFF. The CDR3 DNA reads as TGTGCCAGCAGTTTGGGAGGGGATGAGCAGTTCTTC.

The rearrangement links TRBV19 to TRBJ2-1; TRBD2 agrees at 13 bases. Germline V gives CDR1 LNHDA, CDR2 SQIVND (reference sequence). The junction had 4 bases not matched to a gene; V was cut back by 1 base and J by 7 bases. The CDR3 covers 16 residues. The CDR3 region has the DNA TGTGCCAGTAGTATAGCTGAGACTAGCGGGAGGAATGAGCAGTTCTTC. It codes for CASSIAETSGRNEQFF.

This chain connects TRBV7-7 to TRBJ2-1; 8 bases align to TRBD2. The CDR3 sequence is 15 residues long. CDR1 and CDR2 from the germline V gene are SSHAT and FNYEAQ (reference sequence). Germline trimming cut 5 bases from V and 8 bases from J; bases unmatched to any gene: 11. CDR3 in amino acids: CASSPRGSGNYEQFF. The CDR3 nucleotides read TGTGCCAGCAGCCCCCGGGGTAGCGGGAACTATGAGCAGTTCTTC.

This sequence joins TRBV29-1 and TRBJ2-7, with 11 bases identical to TRBD1. The germline V gene has CDR1 SQVTM and CDR2 ANQGSEA. The CDR3 is made up of 12 amino acids. The ends lost 7 bases at V and 3 bases at J; junction bases unmatched: 2. The CDR3 region is CSGGTGGYEQYF. Written as DNA, the CDR3 is TGCAGCGGGGGGACAGGGGGCTACGAGCAGTACTTC.

In its sample, this clone was seen a few times. This chain connects TRBV7-3 to TRBJ1-1; no definite D call. The ends were cut back, 2 bases at V and 7 bases at J, with 11 bases in the middle. CDR1 SGHTA and CDR2 FQGTGA come from the germline V gene. CDR3 size: 13 residues. CDR3 sequence (DNA): TGTGCCAGCAGCTTAGGTCGAGAGGGTGAAGCTTTCTTT. Protein: CASSLGREGEAFF.

The gene calls are TRBV5-1 and TRBJ2-2; 7 bases are shared with TRBD1. With V trimmed by 0 bases and J by 5 bases, 4 bases remained unmatched. Germline assignment: CDR1 SGHRS and CDR2 YFSETQ. The CDR3 contains 15 residues. CDR3 in DNA: TGCGCCAGCAGCTTGGGGACAGGAGATACCGGGGAGCTGTTTTTT. Its translation: CASSLGTGDTGELFF. The complete variable domain, with remaining parts taken from reference TRBV5-1 and TRBJ2-2, reads KAGVTQTPRYLIKTRGQQVTLSCSPISGHRSVSWYQQTPGQGLQFLFEYFSETQRNKGNFPGRFSGRQFSNSRSEMNVSTLELGDSALYLCASSLGTGDTGELFFGEGSRLTVL.